This T cell receptor (beta chain) was obtained from a study of cytomegalovirus exposure and HLA in healthy donors. The study's findings and limits: In a later analysis, CMV-associated beta chains were mostly HLA-associated, it appeared. 164 TCR beta chains were listed as cytomegalovirus-associated.

In its sample, this clone was seen a few times. What it recognizes is unknown. The germline V gene has CDR1 SGHTS and CDR2 YDEGEE. V lost 5 bases and J 0 bases, leaving 12 bases between the germline ends. This CDR3 comprises 15 residues. PCR was performed using 60 Vbeta and 13 Jbeta primers. TCRdb's table, derived via immunoSEQ multiplex PCR, lists solely in-frame clones and lacks some. The table shows roughly 110,000 clones, with about 81% occurring only once. The origin of this receptor is a man younger than 45 in good health and CMV-seropositive. This chain connects TRBV5-8 to TRBJ2-4; tentative D call: TRBD1 (5 bases). Source material: PBMCs. CDR3 coding DNA: TGTGCCAGCAGTTCCAGGGCTTTAGCCAAAAACATTCAGTACTTC. This translates into CASSSRALAKNIQYF.